A selection of T cell receptor beta chains follows, all from one sample in a study of T cell repertoires in cytomegalovirus infection. These receptors are not linked to any known antigen. TCRdb re-derived calls from the reads in MiXCR, one entry per CDR3 protein. This table has 650,000 to 900,000 distinct CDR3 sequences, approximately 32% appearing once. The material sequenced was cultured CD8+ T cells from PBMCs, taken from culture after CMV antigen stimulation. These receptors were taken from a human donor in good health (CMV status not recorded). Some clones in this sample may be carry-over from other donors' samples. CDR3s include the opening cysteine and the closing phenylalanine or tryptophan. Fields, in order: V gene, D gene, CDR3 protein. A D gene is named only where the DNA matches it firmly.

V: TRBV28
D: TRBD1
CDR3: CASRTGTGVYTF

V: TRBV27
D: .
CDR3: CASSTVGTANTGELFF

V: TRBV15
D: .
CDR3: CATSRESTVPAQETQYF

V: TRBV4-1
D: .
CDR3: CASLFRPGNTEAFF

V: TRBV5-5
D: .
CDR3: CASSPRTDINQPQHF

V: TRBV9
D: TRBD1
CDR3: CASSDNIGQGNTGELFF

V: TRBV7-9
D: .
CDR3: CASRRQATDTQYF

V: TRBV7-9
D: .
CDR3: CASSPLTGSLTGELFF

V: TRBV12-3/TRBV12-4
D: .
CDR3: CASSSSLTGYYGYTF

V: TRBV28
D: TRBD1
CDR3: CATHPRGQGASETQYF

V: TRBV10-3
D: TRBD1
CDR3: CAISPTGDYNYGYTF

V: TRBV15
D: .
CDR3: CATSRAGDLGTQYF

V: TRBV20-1
D: .
CDR3: CSASPEEGYNSPLHF

V: TRBV27
D: .
CDR3: CASSLGYGGTQYF

V: TRBV10-3
D: .
CDR3: CAIRQTTYNEQFF

V: TRBV9
D: TRBD1
CDR3: CASSVSRGHSYGYTF

V: TRBV19
D: .
CDR3: CASTDTQGSDLVNYGYTF

V: TRBV12-3/TRBV12-4
D: TRBD2
CDR3: CASSLRSGGLTDTQYF

V: TRBV4-3
D: TRBD2
CDR3: CASSPLLAGGVKDTQYF

V: TRBV6-1
D: .
CDR3: CASSGPYSTDTQYF

V: TRBV12-3/TRBV12-4
D: .
CDR3: CASRFAHNSPLHF

V: TRBV2
D: TRBD1
CDR3: CASSERHRGLPDTQYF

V: TRBV5-4
D: .
CDR3: CASSTTVENGYTF

V: TRBV12-3/TRBV12-4
D: TRBD2
CDR3: CASSFERGLAGQDTQYF

V: TRBV10-3
D: .
CDR3: CAISPTGDNEQFF

V: TRBV20-1
D: .
CDR3: CSAQGIRDGSGNTIYF

V: TRBV7-9
D: .
CDR3: CASTSYNEQFF

V: TRBV10-3
D: .
CDR3: CAISRTDSMNTEAFF

V: TRBV6-2/TRBV6-3
D: .
CDR3: CASGPARAGTGELFF

V: TRBV27
D: .
CDR3: CASSLGGARHEQYF

V: TRBV19
D: .
CDR3: CASSIVGRGGEQFF

V: TRBV7-9
D: .
CDR3: CASSSGTPYGAFF

V: TRBV10-3
D: TRBD1
CDR3: CAIRAGTAPLGELFF

V: TRBV7-9
D: .
CDR3: CASSRPGLPNEAFF

V: TRBV27
D: .
CDR3: CANSPPTGELFF

V: TRBV7-6
D: .
CDR3: CAGARNTGELFF

V: TRBV24-1
D: .
CDR3: CATSGPHGSSGANVLTF

V: TRBV7-6
D: .
CDR3: CASSPAINTQNEQFF

V: TRBV27
D: .
CDR3: CASSLIADGEQFF

V: TRBV4-1
D: TRBD2
CDR3: CASSHVGLAGPYNEQFF

V: TRBV4-1
D: .
CDR3: CASSQDPTTDTQYF

V: TRBV4-1
D: .
CDR3: CASSTGRDTEAFF

V: TRBV5-6
D: TRBD2
CDR3: CASSSGLAGGVTGELFF

V: TRBV6-1
D: TRBD2
CDR3: CASSEGRGGSYNEQFF

V: TRBV11-1
D: .
CDR3: CASTLSGASYNEQFF

V: TRBV3-1
D: .
CDR3: CASSQDRRGSYEQYF

V: TRBV28
D: TRBD1
CDR3: CASSLRDSRYATNEKLFF

V: TRBV20-1
D: .
CDR3: CSAEEEDNSPLHF